One and the same sample provided the 24 T cell receptor beta chains below, sequenced in a study of OX40 agonist ivuxolimab in advanced cancers. The protocol used for the library was the immunoSEQ multiplex PCR assay. The table was pulled from immuneACCESS by TCRdb, which kept in-frame rearrangements only. Such tables lose some clones; where checked, under half of the loss comes from unresolved V genes, and the rest has no known cause. This sample holds 57,000 or so clones; about 89% were observed only once. The ten largest clones take up 14% of the sample. The input for sequencing was CD4+ or CD8+ T cells sorted from blood, taken in a trial of the OX40 agonist ivuxolimab. The source is an adult with an advanced solid tumor such as melanoma, head and neck, liver or kidney cancer.

CDR3 nucleotide sequence: TGTGCCAGCAGTAGTTATAGCAATCAGCCCCAGCATTTT. Protein product: CASSSYSNQPQHF. The rearrangement uses TRBV6-6 and TRBJ1-5, with unresolved D. The CDR3 extends over 13 amino acids. V was shortened by 5 bases and J by 0 bases, with 5 bases between the two germline ends. Per the germline V gene, CDR1 is MNHNY and CDR2 is SVGAGI (reference sequence).

CDR3 nucleotide sequence: TGTGCCAGCAGTCGGACTAGCGGGAGTCGGGAGCAGTACTTC. Translating gives CASSRTSGSREQYF. The rearrangement uses TRBV6-1 and TRBJ2-7, with TRBD2 matching over 13 bases. Germline V gene data show CDR1 as MNHNS and CDR2 as SASEGT. With V trimmed by 5 bases and J by 7 bases, 5 bases remained unmatched. CDR3 size: 14 residues.

The count of this clone is one. V is TRBV5-6 and J is TRBJ2-7, with 12 bases that match TRBD2. The CDR3 sequence is 16 residues long. CDR1 SGHDT and CDR2 YYEEEE come from the germline V gene. V was pared by 0 bases and J by 5 bases, with 6 bases of the junction left unmatched. The CDR3 loop is CASSLAGTSGRNEQYF. The DNA of the CDR3 is TGTGCCAGCAGCTTGGCTGGAACTAGCGGGAGGAACGAGCAGTACTTC.

CDR3 sequence reads: CASRVDRRGEQFF. In DNA form, the CDR3 reads TGTGCCAGCAGAGTGGACAGGCGAGGGGAGCAGTTCTTC. The J gene is TRBJ2-1, the V gene TRBV2, with 7 nucleotides matching TRBD1. The V segment lost 6 bases and the J segment 10 bases; nucleotides outside the gene matches: 9. This CDR3 region has 13 residues. Germline V CDR1 and CDR2: SNHLY, FYNNEI.

V is TRBV28 and J is TRBJ2-4; D possibly matches TRBD1 or TRBD2 (5 bases each). V was clipped by 4 bases and J by 9 bases, with 16 bases between them. CDR3 length: 14 residues. The V gene's germline CDR1 is MDHEN and CDR2 SYDVKM. CDR3 region: CASSSTASGSIQYF. In DNA, the CDR3 is TGTGCCAGCAGTTCGACAGCCTCTGGGAGCATTCAGTACTTC.

The J gene is TRBJ1-2, the V gene TRBV18; D unclear. The CDR3 is 14 residues long. V shed 3 bases and J shed 4 bases, with 12 bases lying between them. Germline CDR1 KGHSH, CDR2 LQKENI. The CDR3 here is CASSPSIDLYGYTF. Written as DNA, the CDR3 is TGTGCCAGCTCACCTAGCATCGACCTCTATGGCTACACCTTC.

The chain joins TRBV5-6 to TRBJ2-1; 7 bases map to TRBD2. The CDR3 covers 16 residues. Per the germline V gene, CDR1 is SGHDT and CDR2 is YYEEEE. V gave up 1 base and J gave up 2 bases; unmatched junction bases: 6. The CDR3 DNA reads TGTGCCAGCAGCTTGAGTCTGGGAGGGACCTACAATGAGCAGTTCTTC. Translation gives CASSLSLGGTYNEQFF.

V gene TRBV10-3 combines with J gene TRBJ2-2; 9 nucleotides agree with TRBD1. This CDR3 has 14 amino acids. Germline values: CDR1 ENHRY, CDR2 SYGVKD. V gave up 7 bases and J gave up 5 bases; unmatched junction bases: 5. The CDR3 sequence is CAITRQGGTGELFF. DNA for the CDR3: TGTGCCATCACCCGACAGGGGGGGACCGGGGAGCTGTTTTTT.

The chain carries TRBV27 and TRBJ1-2; D may be TRBD1 (5 bases). V was cut by 2 bases and J by 8 bases, with 18 bases left in between. The CDR3 is 15 residues long. Germline V gene data show CDR1 as MNHEY and CDR2 as SMNVEV (reference sequence). Here the CDR3 reads CASSLAFGLTAGYTF. In DNA form, the CDR3 reads TGTGCCAGCAGTTTAGCCTTCGGACTGACAGCGGGCTACACCTTC.

The V call is TRBV19, the J call TRBJ2-7; D is ambiguous. CDR1 is LNHDA and CDR2 is SQIVND in the germline V gene (reference sequence). V was pared by 4 bases and J by 1 base, with 8 bases between. The CDR3 has 13 residues. The CDR3 nucleotides read TGTGCCAGTAGTAAGGCGGTATCCTACGAGCAGTACTTC. Translation: CASSKAVSYEQYF.

The chain links TRBV5-1 to TRBJ2-3; D remains ambiguous. CDR1 and CDR2 (germline): SGHRS, YFSETQ. The V gene lost 4 bases and the J gene lost 6 bases, with 15 bases spanning the gap. The CDR3 has 14 residues. The CDR3 nucleotides are TGCGCCAGCAGCCCAGCATTCGTTAGCGATACGCAGTATTTT. Residues: CASSPAFVSDTQYF. The whole variable domain, remainder taken from reference TRBV5-1 and TRBJ2-3, is KAGVTQTPRYLIKTRGQQVTLSCSPISGHRSVSWYQQTPGQGLQFLFEYFSETQRNKGNFPGRFSGRQFSNSRSEMNVSTLELGDSALYLCASSPAFVSDTQYFGPGTRLTVL.

This CDR3 reads CASSFRGANVLTF. DNA for the CDR3: TGTGCCAGCAGTTTCCGTGGGGCCAACGTCCTGACTTTC. The chain joins TRBV27 to TRBJ2-6; D uncertain. CDR1 is MNHEY and CDR2 is SMNVEV in the germline V gene (reference sequence). This CDR3 comprises 13 residues. Trimming shortened V by 3 bases and J by 3 bases, and 3 bases separated the two germline ends.

The chain recombines TRBV7-6 with TRBJ2-3, with 7 bases that match TRBD1. V was clipped by 0 bases and J by 4 bases; unmatched bases: 7. CDR3 length equals 16 residues. Germline lookup yields CDR1 SGHVS and CDR2 FNYEAQ. The CDR3 bases are TGTGCCAGCAGCTTAGCGACAGGGACGCAGGCAGATACGCAGTATTTT. The encoded protein is CASSLATGTQADTQYF.

The V call is TRBV19, the J call TRBJ2-7, with D possibly being TRBD2 (5 bases). V dropped 3 bases and J dropped 3 bases, with 15 bases sitting between them. This CDR3 spans 15 amino acids. Germline V gives CDR1 LNHDA, CDR2 SQIVND (reference sequence). Here the CDR3 reads CASSISPTTIYEQYF. CDR3 coding DNA: TGTGCCAGTAGTATTTCCCCGACTACTATCTACGAGCAGTACTTC.

The V call is TRBV5-1, the J call TRBJ1-1; 9 bases fit TRBD1. The CDR3 has 16 amino acids. Trimming took 5 bases from V and 10 from J; bases not matched to a gene: 18. CDR1 SGHRS and CDR2 YFSETQ come from the germline V gene. CDR3 sequence reads: CASSSTKDRGERVAFF. CDR3 in DNA: TGCGCCAGCAGTTCTACCAAGGACAGGGGAGAAAGGGTAGCTTTCTTT.

This clone showed up just a few times. The chain is built from TRBV19 and TRBJ1-1, with a tentative D call TRBD1 (6 bases). There are 14 residues in the CDR3. V lost 1 base, J lost 4 bases, and 10 bases lay in between. Per germline, CDR1 LNHDA and CDR2 SQIVND (reference sequence). The CDR3 DNA is TGTGCCAGTAGTATAGCCAGGGGAGCCACTGAAGCTTTCTTT. Encoded protein: CASSIARGATEAFF.

This clone was counted only a few times. The chain employs TRBV9 and TRBJ2-1, with D possibly being TRBD1 (6 bases). CDR1 SGDLS and CDR2 YYNGEE come from the germline V gene. Trimming pared 4 bases from V and 4 bases from J, leaving 12 bases between. The CDR3 is 14 amino acids. This CDR3 is CASSTGTQYNEQFF. The CDR3 bases are TGTGCCAGCAGCACAGGGACACAATACAATGAGCAGTTCTTC.

The chain carries TRBV15 and TRBJ2-1, with TRBD2 identical over 8 bases. This CDR3 comprises 16 residues. Germline CDR1 reads LNHNV; CDR2 reads YYDKDF (reference sequence). V lost 1 base and J lost 4; bases outside the gene matches: 6. CDR3 DNA sequence: TGTGCCACCAGCAGAGCGGGGGGGAGCGGTTACAATGAGCAGTTCTTC. Translated, it gives CATSRAGGSGYNEQFF.

The chain couples TRBV28 to TRBJ1-2, with 9 bases aligning to TRBD1. The CDR3 spans 12 residues. Germline trimming cut 5 bases from V and 6 bases from J; bases unmatched to any gene: 1. Germline CDR1 reads MDHEN; CDR2 reads SYDVKM. CDR3 coding DNA: TGTGCCAGCAGTGGGGACAGGGATGGCTACACCTTC. Protein sequence: CASSGDRDGYTF.

This rearrangement joins TRBV19 to TRBJ1-3; D not resolved. Germline V gene data show CDR1 as LNHDA and CDR2 as SQIVND (reference sequence). The CDR3 covers 13 residues. V lost 11 bases to trimming and J lost 0 bases, with 11 bases between them. DNA for the CDR3: TGTGCCGCCGCGGACCACTCTGGAAACACCATATATTTT. Its translation is CAAADHSGNTIYF.

The J gene is TRBJ1-1, the V gene TRBV30; no definite D call. The ends were cut back, 0 bases at V and 2 bases at J, with 13 bases in the middle. This CDR3 is built from 15 residues. Looked up from germline, CDR1 is GTSNPN and CDR2 is SVGIG (reference sequence). The CDR3 nucleotides read TGTGCCTGGAGTGTACTTTATTGGGATAACACTGAAGCTTTCTTT. Translated, it gives CAWSVLYWDNTEAFF.

V is TRBV14 and J is TRBJ2-6; TRBD1 matches at 8 bases. Germline lookup yields CDR1 SGHDN and CDR2 FVKESK. V shed 2 bases, J shed 0 bases, and the junction held 9 bases outside the gene matches. CDR3 size: 19 residues. The CDR3 DNA reads TGTGCCAGCAGCCAAACTACAGGGGGTACGCTCTCTGGGGCCAACGTCCTGACTTTC. Amino acid sequence: CASSQTTGGTLSGANVLTF. The full variable domain, completed using reference TRBV14 and TRBJ2-6, is EAGVTQFPSHSVIEKGQTVTLRCDPISGHDNLYWYRRVMGKEIKFLLHFVKESKQDESGMPNNRFLAERTGGTYSTLKVQPAELEDSGVYFCASSQTTGGTLSGANVLTFGAGSRLTVL.

This clone was observed a single time. The chain is built from TRBV18 and TRBJ2-7; tentatively, D is TRBD1 (6 bases). Germline-derived CDR1 and CDR2 are KGHSH and LQKENI. Trimming shortened V by 2 bases and J by 2 bases, and 10 bases separated the two germline ends. The CDR3 is 14 amino acids. The CDR3 coding sequence is TGTGCCAGCTCACCAACCAGGGGAGCCTACGAGCAGTACTTC. Its protein product is CASSPTRGAYEQYF.

V gene TRBV18 combines with J gene TRBJ2-5, with 8 bases aligning to TRBD1. This CDR3 contains 14 residues. Losses at the gene ends were 2 bases for V and 3 bases for J; bases not matched to a gene: 2. CDR1 KGHSH and CDR2 LQKENI come from the germline V gene. The CDR3 reads CASSPKDREETQYF. For the CDR3, the DNA is TGTGCCAGCTCACCAAAGGACAGGGAAGAGACCCAGTACTTC.